The next 11 T cell receptor beta chains were all read from a single sample in a study of control samples from healthy donors and cancer patients. Profiled with immunoSEQ multiplex PCR; TCRdb holds only in-frame clones, not every one. The sample carries some 120,000 clones, about 93% recorded once. Sample: blood. The receptors stem from a young man in good health.

This clone was seen a few times. The chain couples TRBV5-1 to TRBJ2-2; TRBD2 might be the D (5 bases). Per germline, CDR1 SGHRS and CDR2 YFSETQ. The V end lost 0 bases, the J end lost 6 bases, and 9 bases lay between the germline ends. The CDR3 has 14 residues. This CDR3 reads CASSLEAGSGELFF. The CDR3 nucleotides are TGCGCCAGCAGCTTGGAGGCGGGTTCCGGGGAGCTGTTTTTT.

The rearrangement links TRBV19 to TRBJ2-5; 12 nucleotides match TRBD2. V lost 6 bases, J lost 4 bases, and 12 bases stayed unmatched. Germline CDR1 LNHDA, CDR2 SQIVND (reference sequence). The CDR3 has 17 residues. DNA of the CDR3: TGTGCCAGTAGCCGACAGGCTAGCGGGGGGGCCCGAGAGACCCAGTACTTC. Encoded protein: CASSRQASGGARETQYF. Using reference TRBV19 and TRBJ2-5 for the parts outside the CDR3, the full variable domain is DGGITQSPKYLFRKEGQNVTLSCEQNLNHDAMYWYRQDPGQGLRLIYYSQIVNDFQKGDIAEGYSVSREKKESFPLTVTSAQKNPTAFYLCASSRQASGGARETQYFGPGTRLLVL.

The chain has TRBV19 and TRBJ1-2; D may be TRBD1 (5 bases). The V gene lost 2 bases and the J gene lost 4 bases, with 14 bases spanning the gap. CDR1 and CDR2 from the germline V gene are LNHDA and SQIVND (reference sequence). The CDR3 totals 15 residues. As DNA, the CDR3 is TGTGCCAGTAGTATACGAGGAGGGGCAGTCTATGGCTACACCTTC. Translation: CASSIRGGAVYGYTF.

This CDR3 is CASSPGWGNYGYTF. DNA for the CDR3: TGTGCCAGCTCACCGGGCTGGGGAAACTATGGCTACACCTTC. This chain uses TRBV18 with TRBJ1-2, with D hard to call. The germline V and J ends were trimmed by 3 bases and 2 bases, with 10 bases remaining between them. The CDR3 runs to 14 residues. Germline V CDR1 and CDR2: KGHSH, LQKENI.

The table lists this clone with a count of one. The J gene is TRBJ1-5, the V gene TRBV18; D not certain. The length of the CDR3 is 14 residues. V was pared by 4 bases and J by 5 bases, with 12 bases between. Germline CDR1 reads KGHSH; CDR2 reads LQKENI. CDR3 sequence: CASSRGVRDQPQHF. The CDR3 DNA reads TGTGCCAGCTCACGCGGGGTTCGGGATCAGCCCCAGCATTTT.

The chain recombines TRBV7-3 with TRBJ2-7; possible D gene TRBD2, 6 bases. Trimming shortened V by 5 bases and J by 5 bases, and 19 bases separated the two germline ends. The length of the CDR3 is 15 residues. From germline, CDR1 is SGHTA and CDR2 FQGTGA. This CDR3 is CASSPYGGVGDEQYF. The CDR3 DNA reads as TGTGCCAGCAGCCCGTACGGAGGGGTTGGAGACGAGCAGTACTTC.

The chain uses TRBV14 and TRBJ1-1, with D tentatively TRBD1 (6 bases). CDR3 length: 14 amino acids. Between the trimmed V and J ends, which lost 3 bases and 0 bases, there was a span of 8 bases. CDR1 is SGHDN, CDR2 FVKESK, per germline. This CDR3 is CASSQQGMNTEAFF. CDR3 nucleotides: TGTGCCAGCAGCCAGCAGGGGATGAACACTGAAGCTTTCTTT.

The V gene is TRBV5-6, the J gene TRBJ1-2; TRBD1 matches 9 bases. Per germline, CDR1 SGHDT and CDR2 YYEEEE. CDR3 length: 15 amino acids. The junction had 2 bases not matched to a gene; V was cut back by 0 bases and J by 2 bases. CDR3 residues: CASSLVGTGNYGYTF. The CDR3 nucleotides are TGTGCCAGCAGCTTGGTCGGGACAGGGAACTATGGCTACACCTTC.

V is TRBV5-5 and J is TRBJ1-5, with D tentatively TRBD1 (6 bases). The V and J ends lost 5 bases and 0 bases respectively, with 12 bases between them. The germline CDR1 and CDR2 sequences are SGHKS and YYEKEE (reference sequence). This CDR3 is built from 15 residues. The CDR3 DNA is TGTGCCAGCAGTTCGGACAGCTTTAGCAATCAGCCCCAGCATTTT. Residues: CASSSDSFSNQPQHF.

This clone was detected only once. The chain is built from TRBV2 and TRBJ2-5; D is ambiguous. Germline V gives CDR1 SNHLY, CDR2 FYNNEI. This CDR3 comprises 14 residues. V was trimmed by 8 bases and J by 1 base, leaving 14 bases between them. DNA of the CDR3: TGTGCCAGCCGACCCCCCCGGCTCCAAGAGACCCAGTACTTC. Protein product: CASRPPRLQETQYF.

The gene calls are TRBV4-2 and TRBJ2-5, with D possibly being TRBD1 (6 bases). Trimming cost V 0 bases and J 2 bases, with 13 bases left between them. Per germline, CDR1 LGHNA and CDR2 YNFKEQ. The CDR3 totals 16 residues. The CDR3 loop reads CASSQEFGGTQETQYF. The DNA of the CDR3 is TGTGCCAGCAGCCAAGAGTTTGGGGGCACACAAGAGACCCAGTACTTC.